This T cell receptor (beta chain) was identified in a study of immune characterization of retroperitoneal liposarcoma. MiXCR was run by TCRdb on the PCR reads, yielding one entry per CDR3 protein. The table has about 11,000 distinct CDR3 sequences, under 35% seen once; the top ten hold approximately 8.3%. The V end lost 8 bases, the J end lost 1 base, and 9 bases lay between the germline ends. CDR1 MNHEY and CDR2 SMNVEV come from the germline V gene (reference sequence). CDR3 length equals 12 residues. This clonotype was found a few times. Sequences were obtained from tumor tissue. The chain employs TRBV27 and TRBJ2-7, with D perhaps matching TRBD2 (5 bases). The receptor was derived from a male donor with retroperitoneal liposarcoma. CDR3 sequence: CASEGMSYEQYF. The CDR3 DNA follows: TGTGCCAGCGAGGGAATGTCCTACGAGCAGTACTTC.